The clone carrying this T cell receptor beta chain was picked up many times. In germline, CDR1 is SEHNR, CDR2 FQNEAQ (reference sequence). Trimming took off 5 bases at V and 0 bases at J, with 14 bases between the two ends. The length of the CDR3 is 16 residues. The data stem from a study of early T cells in non-severe SARS-CoV-2 infection. TCRdb reanalysed the 5' RACE reads using MiXCR and keeps one entry per CDR3 protein. The sample shows roughly 30,000 distinct CDR3 sequences, 4.5% of them seen only once. This clonotype was sampled from an adult who was a healthcare worker with PCR-confirmed SARS-CoV-2 infection or an uninfected control (not recorded which). The chain recombines TRBV7-9 with TRBJ1-3; D not certain. Sequenced material: whole blood. The CDR3 DNA is TGTGCCAGCAGCGCCAAGACCGGAGTCTCTGGAAACACCATATATTTT. Translation: CASSAKTGVSGNTIYF. Combining the CDR3 with reference TRBV7-9 and TRBJ1-3 gives the whole variable domain DTGVSQNPRHKITKRGQNVTFRCDPISEHNRLYWYRQTLGQGPEFLTYFQNEAQLEKSRLLSDRFSAERPKGSFSTLEIQRTEQGDSAMYLCASSAKTGVSGNTIYFGEGSWLTVV.